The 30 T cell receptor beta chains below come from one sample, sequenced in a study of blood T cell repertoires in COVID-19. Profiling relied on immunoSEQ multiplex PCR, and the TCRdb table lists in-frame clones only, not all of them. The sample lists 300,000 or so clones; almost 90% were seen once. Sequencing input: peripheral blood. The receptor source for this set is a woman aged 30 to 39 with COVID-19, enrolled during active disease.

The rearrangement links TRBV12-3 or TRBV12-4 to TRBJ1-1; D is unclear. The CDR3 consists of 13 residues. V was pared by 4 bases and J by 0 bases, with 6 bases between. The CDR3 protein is CASSSTVNTEAFF. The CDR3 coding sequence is TGTGCCAGCAGTTCAACAGTGAACACTGAAGCTTTCTTT.

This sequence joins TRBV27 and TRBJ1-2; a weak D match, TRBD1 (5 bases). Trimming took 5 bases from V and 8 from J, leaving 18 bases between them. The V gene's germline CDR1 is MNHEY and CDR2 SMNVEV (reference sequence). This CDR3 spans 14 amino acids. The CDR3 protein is CASSQDQGVEGYTF. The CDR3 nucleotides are TGTGCCAGCAGTCAGGACCAAGGGGTTGAGGGCTACACCTTC.

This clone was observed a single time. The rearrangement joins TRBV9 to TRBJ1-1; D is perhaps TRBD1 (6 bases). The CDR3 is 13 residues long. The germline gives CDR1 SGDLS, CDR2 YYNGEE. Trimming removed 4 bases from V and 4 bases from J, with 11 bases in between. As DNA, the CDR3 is TGTGCCAGCAGCATTGGACAGTCCACTGAAGCTTTCTTT. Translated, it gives CASSIGQSTEAFF.

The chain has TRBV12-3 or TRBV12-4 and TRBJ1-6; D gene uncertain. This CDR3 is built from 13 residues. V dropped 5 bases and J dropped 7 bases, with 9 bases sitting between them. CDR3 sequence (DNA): TGTGCCAGCAGTCCAAACAAGAATTCACCCCTCCACTTT. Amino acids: CASSPNKNSPLHF.

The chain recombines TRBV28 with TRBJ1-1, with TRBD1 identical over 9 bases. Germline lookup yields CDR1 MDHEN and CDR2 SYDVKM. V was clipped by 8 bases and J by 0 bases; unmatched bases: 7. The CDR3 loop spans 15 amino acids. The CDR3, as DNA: TGTGCCAGCGTAGGGGACAGGGCGATGAACACTGAAGCTTTCTTT. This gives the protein CASVGDRAMNTEAFF. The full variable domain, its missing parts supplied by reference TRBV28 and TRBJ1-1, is DVKVTQSSRYLVKRTGEKVFLECVQDMDHENMFWYRQDPGLGLRLIYFSYDVKMKEKGDIPEGYSVSREKKERFSLILESASTNQTSMYLCASVGDRAMNTEAFFGQGTRLTVV.

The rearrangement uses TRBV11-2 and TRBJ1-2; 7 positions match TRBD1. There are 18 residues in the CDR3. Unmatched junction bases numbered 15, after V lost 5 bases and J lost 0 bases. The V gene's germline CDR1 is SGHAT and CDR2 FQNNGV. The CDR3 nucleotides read TGTGCCAGCAGCCGGACGCCCTTTCACAGGGGAACTAACTATGGCTACACCTTC. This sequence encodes CASSRTPFHRGTNYGYTF.

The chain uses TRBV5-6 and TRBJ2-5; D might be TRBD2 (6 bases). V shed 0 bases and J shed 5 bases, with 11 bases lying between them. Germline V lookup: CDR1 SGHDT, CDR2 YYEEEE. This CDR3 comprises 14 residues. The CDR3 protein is CASSLGGIGETQYF. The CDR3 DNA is TGTGCCAGCAGCTTGGGCGGGATCGGGGAGACCCAGTACTTC.

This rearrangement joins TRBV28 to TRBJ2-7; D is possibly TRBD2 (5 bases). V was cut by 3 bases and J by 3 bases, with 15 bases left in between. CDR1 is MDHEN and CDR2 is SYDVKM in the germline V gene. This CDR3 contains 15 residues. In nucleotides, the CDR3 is TGTGCCAGCAGTTTCTCACGGGGTGTGGGCTACGAGCAGTACTTC. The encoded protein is CASSFSRGVGYEQYF. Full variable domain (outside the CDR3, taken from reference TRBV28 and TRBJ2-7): DVKVTQSSRYLVKRTGEKVFLECVQDMDHENMFWYRQDPGLGLRLIYFSYDVKMKEKGDIPEGYSVSREKKERFSLILESASTNQTSMYLCASSFSRGVGYEQYFGPGTRLTVT.

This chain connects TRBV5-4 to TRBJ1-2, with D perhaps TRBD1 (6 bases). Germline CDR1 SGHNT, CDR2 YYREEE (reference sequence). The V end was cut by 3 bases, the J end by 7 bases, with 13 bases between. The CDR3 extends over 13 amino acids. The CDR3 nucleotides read TGTGCCAGCAGCTCATTTGGGACATTTGGCTACACCTTC. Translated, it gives CASSSFGTFGYTF.

The CDR3 protein is CASRRTGKETQYF. CDR3 DNA: TGTGCCAGCAGGCGGACAGGGAAAGAGACCCAGTACTTC. The chain employs TRBV12-3 or TRBV12-4 and TRBJ2-5, with 8 bases fitting TRBD1. The J segment lost 3 bases and the V segment lost 6 bases, leaving 3 bases of the junction unmatched. CDR3 length: 13 residues.

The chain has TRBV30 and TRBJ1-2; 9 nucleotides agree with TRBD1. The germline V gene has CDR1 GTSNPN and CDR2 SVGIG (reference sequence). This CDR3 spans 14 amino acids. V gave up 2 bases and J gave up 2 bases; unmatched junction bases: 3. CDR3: CAWSPGQGNYGYTF. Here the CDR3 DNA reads TGTGCCTGGAGTCCGGGACAGGGCAACTATGGCTACACCTTC.

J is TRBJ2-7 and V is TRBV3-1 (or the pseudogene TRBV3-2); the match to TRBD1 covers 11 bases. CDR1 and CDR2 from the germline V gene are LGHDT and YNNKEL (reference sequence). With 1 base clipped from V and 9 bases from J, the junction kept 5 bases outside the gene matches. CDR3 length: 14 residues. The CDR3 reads CASSQGTGGFGQYF. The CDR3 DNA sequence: TGTGCCAGCAGCCAAGGGACAGGGGGCTTCGGGCAGTACTTC.

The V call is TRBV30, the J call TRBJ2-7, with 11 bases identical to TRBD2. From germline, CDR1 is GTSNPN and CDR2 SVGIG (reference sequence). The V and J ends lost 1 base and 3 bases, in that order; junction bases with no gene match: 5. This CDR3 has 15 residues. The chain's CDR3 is CAWSAGTSGDYEQYF. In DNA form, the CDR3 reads TGTGCCTGGAGTGCCGGGACTAGCGGAGACTACGAGCAGTACTTC.

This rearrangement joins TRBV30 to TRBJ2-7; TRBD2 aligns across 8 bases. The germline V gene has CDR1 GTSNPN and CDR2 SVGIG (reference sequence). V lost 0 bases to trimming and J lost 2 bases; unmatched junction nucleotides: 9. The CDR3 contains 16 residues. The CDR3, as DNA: TGTGCCTGGAGTGTAGGCGGGACTAGGGCCGCCTACGAGCAGTACTTC. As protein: CAWSVGGTRAAYEQYF.

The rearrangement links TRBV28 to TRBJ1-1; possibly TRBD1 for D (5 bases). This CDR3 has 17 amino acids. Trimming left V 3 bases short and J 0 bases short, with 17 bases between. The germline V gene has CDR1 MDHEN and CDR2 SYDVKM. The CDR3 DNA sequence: TGTGCCAGCAGTTTGGAGGTCGGGACTAACATGAACACTGAAGCTTTCTTT. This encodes CASSLEVGTNMNTEAFF.

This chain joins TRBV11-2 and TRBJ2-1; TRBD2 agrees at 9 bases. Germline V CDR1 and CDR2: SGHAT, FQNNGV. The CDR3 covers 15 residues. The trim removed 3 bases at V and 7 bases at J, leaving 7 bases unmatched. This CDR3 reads CASSFGGRAGNEQFF. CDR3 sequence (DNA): TGTGCCAGCAGCTTCGGCGGGAGGGCCGGGAATGAGCAGTTCTTC.

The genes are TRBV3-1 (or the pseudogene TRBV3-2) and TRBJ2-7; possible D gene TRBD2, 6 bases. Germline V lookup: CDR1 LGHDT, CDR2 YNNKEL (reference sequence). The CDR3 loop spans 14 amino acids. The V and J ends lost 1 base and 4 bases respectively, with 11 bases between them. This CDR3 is CASSQAPGGYEQYF. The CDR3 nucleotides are TGTGCCAGCAGCCAAGCGCCTGGAGGGTACGAGCAGTACTTC.

CDR3 region: CASSQGRVGYEQYF. The DNA of the CDR3 is TGCGCCAGCAGCCAAGGCAGGGTGGGGTACGAGCAGTACTTC. The V gene is TRBV4-1, the J gene TRBJ2-7; weak D call: TRBD1 (5 bases). The ends were cut back, 1 base at V and 4 bases at J, with 11 bases in the middle. Looked up from germline, CDR1 is MGHRA and CDR2 is YSYEKL. The CDR3 loop spans 14 amino acids.

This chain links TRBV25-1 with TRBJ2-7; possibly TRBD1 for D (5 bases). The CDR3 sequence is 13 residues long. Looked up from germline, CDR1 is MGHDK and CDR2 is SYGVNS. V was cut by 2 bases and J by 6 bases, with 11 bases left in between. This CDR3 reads CASSERGLIEQYF. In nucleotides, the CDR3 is TGTGCCAGCAGTGAAAGGGGTTTGATCGAGCAGTACTTC.

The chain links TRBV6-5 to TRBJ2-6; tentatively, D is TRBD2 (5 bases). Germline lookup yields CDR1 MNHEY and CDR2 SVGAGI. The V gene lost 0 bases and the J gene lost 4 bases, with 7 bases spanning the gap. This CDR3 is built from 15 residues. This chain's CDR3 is CASSYSSEGANVLTF. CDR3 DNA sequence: TGTGCCAGCAGTTACTCTAGCGAGGGGGCCAACGTCCTGACTTTC.

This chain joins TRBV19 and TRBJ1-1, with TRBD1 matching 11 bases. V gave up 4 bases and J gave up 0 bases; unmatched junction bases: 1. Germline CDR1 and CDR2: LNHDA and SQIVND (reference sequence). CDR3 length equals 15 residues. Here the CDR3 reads CASSRGQGVNTEAFF. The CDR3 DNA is TGTGCCAGTAGTAGGGGACAGGGGGTGAACACTGAAGCTTTCTTT.

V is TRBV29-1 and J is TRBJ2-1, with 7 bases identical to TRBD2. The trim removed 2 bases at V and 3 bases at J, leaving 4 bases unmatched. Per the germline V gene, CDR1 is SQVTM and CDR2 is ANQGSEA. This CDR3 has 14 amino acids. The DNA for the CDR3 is TGCAGCGTTGAACGGGGGGATCTCTACAATGAGCAGTTCTTC. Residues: CSVERGDLYNEQFF.

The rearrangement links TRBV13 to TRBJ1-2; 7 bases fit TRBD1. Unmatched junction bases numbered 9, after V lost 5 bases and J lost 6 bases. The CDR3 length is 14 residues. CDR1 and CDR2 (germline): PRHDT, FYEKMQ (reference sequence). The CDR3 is CASSRSDRVHGYTF. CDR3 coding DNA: TGTGCCAGCAGCAGATCAGACAGGGTCCATGGCTACACCTTC.

This CDR3 is CASSSPSGRRETQYF. Here the CDR3 DNA reads TGCGCCAGCAGTTCGCCTAGCGGGAGACGAGAGACCCAGTACTTC. The J gene is TRBJ2-5, the V gene TRBV23-1; 10 nucleotides align to TRBD2. TRBV23-1 is labeled an ORF, and its function is uncertain. CDR3 length: 15 amino acids. The junction had 7 bases not matched to a gene; V was cut back by 5 bases and J by 4 bases.

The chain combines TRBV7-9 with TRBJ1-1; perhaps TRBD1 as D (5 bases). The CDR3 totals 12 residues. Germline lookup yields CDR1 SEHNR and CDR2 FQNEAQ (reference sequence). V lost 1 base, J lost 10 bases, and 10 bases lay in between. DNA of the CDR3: TGTGCCAGCAGCTTAGGAGGCGGGGCAGCTTTCTTT. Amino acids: CASSLGGGAAFF.

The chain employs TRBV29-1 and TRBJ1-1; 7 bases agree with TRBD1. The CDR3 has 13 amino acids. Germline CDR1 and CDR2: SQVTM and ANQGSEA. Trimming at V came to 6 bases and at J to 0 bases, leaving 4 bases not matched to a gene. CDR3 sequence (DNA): TGCAGCGTCCGGGGACAGATGAACACTGAAGCTTTCTTT. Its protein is CSVRGQMNTEAFF.

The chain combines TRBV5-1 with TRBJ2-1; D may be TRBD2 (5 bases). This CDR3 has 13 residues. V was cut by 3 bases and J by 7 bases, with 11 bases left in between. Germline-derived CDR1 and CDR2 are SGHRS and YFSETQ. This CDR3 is CASSSGGENEQFF. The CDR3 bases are TGCGCCAGCAGCTCTGGTGGGGAGAATGAGCAGTTCTTC.

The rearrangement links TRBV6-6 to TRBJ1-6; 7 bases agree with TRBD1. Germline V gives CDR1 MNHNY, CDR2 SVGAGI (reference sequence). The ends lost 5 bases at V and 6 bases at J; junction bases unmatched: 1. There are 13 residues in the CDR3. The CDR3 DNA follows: TGTGCCAGCAGTGGGACAGTTAATTCACCCCTCCACTTT. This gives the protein CASSGTVNSPLHF.

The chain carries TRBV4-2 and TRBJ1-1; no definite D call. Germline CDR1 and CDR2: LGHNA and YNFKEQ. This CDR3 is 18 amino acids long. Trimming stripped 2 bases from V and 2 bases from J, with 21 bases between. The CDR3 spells CASSQQEKSGDINTEAFF. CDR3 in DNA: TGTGCCAGCAGCCAACAAGAGAAGAGTGGCGACATAAACACTGAAGCTTTCTTT.

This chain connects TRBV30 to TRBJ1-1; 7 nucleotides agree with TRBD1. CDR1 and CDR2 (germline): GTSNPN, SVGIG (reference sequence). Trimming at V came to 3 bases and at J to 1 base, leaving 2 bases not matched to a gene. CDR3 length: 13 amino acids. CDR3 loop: CAWRGQKNTEAFF. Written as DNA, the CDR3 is TGTGCCTGGAGGGGACAGAAGAACACTGAAGCTTTCTTT.